This TCR beta chain was recovered during a study of shared clonotypes between healthy human individuals. Study context: Aged 18 to 49, the donors were a couple of women and three men.

The CDR3 is 12 residues long. The ends were cut back, 4 bases at V and 8 bases at J, with 9 bases in the middle. The germline CDR1 and CDR2 sequences are MNHEY and SMNVEV (reference sequence). Remarks on this clone: The antigen is undetermined.

Study-wide results and caveats: How much donors shared clonotypes was expected to be affected by sequencing depth.

Naive CD8 isolation took CD45RO-negative cells positively selected for CCR7 and excluded terminally differentiated effector memory CD45RA+ cells. Produced via immunoSEQ multiplex PCR; TCRdb's table is partial and in-frame only. The repertoire includes around 2.1 million clones, about 92% of them detected once, and over 1.5% sits in the top ten. The TCR originated in a man aged 18-30 years in good health. Some clones in this sample may be carry-over from other donors' samples. Input material: naive CD8+ T cells from PBMCs. The rearrangement joins TRBV27 to TRBJ2-1; D not certain. Here the CDR3 reads CASSSKLDEQFF. In DNA, the CDR3 is TGTGCCAGCAGTTCTAAACTTGATGAGCAGTTCTTC.